One T cell receptor (beta chain) is described in this entry. This clone was counted a single time. Its antigen is currently not known. Base qualities were left out, and no much larger clone turns up one base away. Healthy HIV-negative adults with no recently reported acute infections or vaccinations were included as donors. All donors were Caucasian adults living in Nashville, Tennessee, USA. CD4+ T cells were enriched by magnetic negative selection; naive cells were then positively selected on CD45RA, and the negative fraction formed the memory subset. Blood was collected by leukapheresis, and PBMCs were isolated by Ficoll-Histopaque density gradient centrifugation and then cryopreserved in liquid nitrogen vapor phase. Purity and quantity of every magnetically sorted T cell population were checked by analytical flow cytometry. Each sorted fraction had its genomic DNA isolated and then quantified by UV absorbance on a Nanodrop 2000c.

TCR CDR3 regions were amplified from genomic DNA by multiplex PCR using the deep immunoSEQ assay. Genomic DNA extracted from each cell subset was distributed evenly over all wells of several immunoSEQ 96-well plates, and each plate served as one replicate. Each replicate PCR for sorted subsets received about 220 ng genomic DNA, equal to tens of thousands of T cell genomes. Purified libraries were measured with a Qubit 3.0 fluorometer, size-checked on a Bioanalyzer 2100, and measured again with the KAPA Library Quantification kit. Every immunoSEQ 96-well plate was sequenced on a separate single-read 150-cycle Illumina NextSeq 550 flow cell. In the source study's methods: Because only junctional sequences without quality scores were contained in the immunoSEQ output, filtering matching that applied to full-length reads could not be performed. Sequences were annotated with PyIR, a Python wrapper for IgBLAST v1.9, using IMGT germline references to assign V/J genes and CDR3. Reads were filtered out if the reads had weak V/J assignments (E-value above 1e-6), no CDR3, stop codons, out-of-frame junctions, or ambiguous translated residues. V3J clonotypes were defined as sequences sharing an identical inferred V gene, J gene, and CDR3 amino acid sequence. To compute the percentage overlap between repertoires, the number of shared unique clonotypes was divided by the size of the smaller repertoire. RTK rarefaction, the Chao1 estimator, and Recon v2.1 estimates of unobserved clonotypes were used to assess repertoire richness. OLGA was used to compute generation probabilities for all TCRbeta clonotypes that the gDNA method yielded from a few donors. In its TCRdb copy, this immuneACCESS table keeps in-frame sequences only and misses some clones. Where compared with another copy, unresolved V genes explain less than half of these, and the others have no known cause. D and trimming were read from the DNA, whereas the V and J calls and clone size are those reported in that table. This sample is represented by about 1,500,000 clones; about 96% of them were singletons. Clones ranked in the top ten supply about 1.2% of the sample.

The entry originates in a study of shared clonotypes between healthy human individuals (dated by TCRdb to 2018 to 2021). General notes on the study: The cohort comprised two women and three men aged 18 to 49 years. For each donor, CD4 naive and CD4 memory were each run on three plates, CD8 naive on two plates, and CD8 memory on one plate. To estimate repertoire size and how much clonotype sharing occurs between individuals, the study deeply sequenced the blood TCR repertoires of five healthy adults. To increase sequencing depth and limit assay-specific biases, different laboratories used diverse techniques to prepare libraries and sequence TCR repertoires. Each donor's leukapheresis produced roughly between roughly 0.94 and 9.5 billion PBMCs.

Results and caveats for the whole study, not just this receptor: Estimated clonotype richness was generally larger for naive than for memory subsets. Pairwise subsampling indicated that sequencing depth was expected to affect the degree of clonotype sharing among donors. Clonotypes shared by all four sorted-subset donors showed higher generation probabilities than non-shared clonotypes. The genetic and exposure-history diversity represented was limited by the small number of donors. Even with the large sequencing depth, rarefaction of the sorted-subset datasets indicated that sequencing was incomplete. Only blood was sampled, and tissue TCR repertoires likely differ from those in blood. Sharing across four donors was observed for around 4.8% of naive CD4, 3% to 3.5% of naive CD8, over 2% of memory CD4, and roughly 0.43% of memory CD8 clonotypes.

Sequenced sample: naive CD4+ T cells sorted from blood. In light of the paper, this sample's cell subset or site label describes: CD45RA+ positively selected. The sequence derives from a man younger than 45 in good health.

The sequenced DNA is TGTGCCAGTAGTACAGGGTTTTTCTACAATGAGCAGTTCTTC. Its protein product is CASSTGFFYNEQFF. The chain joins TRBV19 to TRBJ2-1; possibly the D gene is TRBD1, per 5 matching bases. The V end loses 4 bases and the J end loses 3 bases, and a stretch of 10 bases separates them. Counted from cysteine to phenylalanine, this CDR3 has 14 amino acids. CDR3 DNA only is kept here, 42 bases in frame from base 1. Reading the germline V gene (reference sequence) gives CDR1 LNHDA and CDR2 SQIVND. With the portions outside the CDR3 filled from the reference TRBV19 and TRBJ2-1 genes, the complete variable region becomes DGGITQSPKYLFRKEGQNVTLSCEQNLNHDAMYWYRQDPGQGLRLIYYSQIVNDFQKGDIAEGYSVSREKKESFPLTVTSAQKNPTAFYLCASSTGFFYNEQFFGPGTRLTVL.